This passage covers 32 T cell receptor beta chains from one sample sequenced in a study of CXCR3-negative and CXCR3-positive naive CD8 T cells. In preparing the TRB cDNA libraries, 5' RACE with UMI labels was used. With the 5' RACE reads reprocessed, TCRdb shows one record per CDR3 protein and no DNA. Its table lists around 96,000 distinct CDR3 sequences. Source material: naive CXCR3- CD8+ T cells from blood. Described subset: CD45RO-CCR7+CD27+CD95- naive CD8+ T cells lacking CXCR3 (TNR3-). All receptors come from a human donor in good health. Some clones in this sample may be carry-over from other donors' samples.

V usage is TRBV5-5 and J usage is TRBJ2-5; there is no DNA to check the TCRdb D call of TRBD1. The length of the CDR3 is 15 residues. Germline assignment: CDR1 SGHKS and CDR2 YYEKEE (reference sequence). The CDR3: CASSLGQGAWETQYF.

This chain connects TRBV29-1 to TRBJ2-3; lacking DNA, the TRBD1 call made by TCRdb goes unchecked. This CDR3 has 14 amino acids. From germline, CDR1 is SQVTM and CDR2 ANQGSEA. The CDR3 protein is CSVPGPNQGDTQYF.

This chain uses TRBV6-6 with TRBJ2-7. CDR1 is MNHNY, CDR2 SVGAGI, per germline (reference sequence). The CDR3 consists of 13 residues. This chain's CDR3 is CASSYSETREQYF.

The CDR3 sequence is CASSPGGTGASYEQYF. The chain combines TRBV7-8 with TRBJ2-7; there is no DNA to check the TCRdb D call of TRBD1. The CDR3 has 16 amino acids. CDR1 SGHVS and CDR2 FQNEAQ come from the germline V gene. Full variable domain (missing parts from reference TRBV7-8 and TRBJ2-7): GAGVSQSPRYKVAKRGQDVALRCDPISGHVSLFWYQQALGQGPEFLTYFQNEAQLDKSGLPSDRFFAERPEGSVSTLKIQRTQQEDSAVYLCASSPGGTGASYEQYFGPGTRLTVT.

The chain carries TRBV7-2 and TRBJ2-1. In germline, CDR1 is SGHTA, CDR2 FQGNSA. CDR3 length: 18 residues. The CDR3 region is CACGLRFKGGATYNEQLF. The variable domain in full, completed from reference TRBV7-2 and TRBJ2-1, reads GAGVSQSPSNKVTEKGKDVELRCDPISGHTALYWYRQSLGQGLEFLIYFQGNSAPDKSGLPSDRFSAERTGGSVSTLTIQRTQQEDSAVYLCACGLRFKGGATYNEQLFGPGTRLTVL.

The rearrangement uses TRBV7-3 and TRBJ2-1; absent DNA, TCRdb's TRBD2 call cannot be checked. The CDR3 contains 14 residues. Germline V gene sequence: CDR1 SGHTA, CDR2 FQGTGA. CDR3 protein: CASSLTSGGGEQFF. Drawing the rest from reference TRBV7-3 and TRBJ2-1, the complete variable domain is GAGVSQTPSNKVTEKGKYVELRCDPISGHTALYWYRQSLGQGPEFLIYFQGTGAADDSGLPNDRFFAVRPEGSVSTLKIQRTERGDSAVYLCASSLTSGGGEQFFGPGTRLTVL.

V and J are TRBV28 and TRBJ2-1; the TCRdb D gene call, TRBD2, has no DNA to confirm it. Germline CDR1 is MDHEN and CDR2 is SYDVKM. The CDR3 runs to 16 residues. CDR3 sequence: CASSPNLAGGLDEQFF.

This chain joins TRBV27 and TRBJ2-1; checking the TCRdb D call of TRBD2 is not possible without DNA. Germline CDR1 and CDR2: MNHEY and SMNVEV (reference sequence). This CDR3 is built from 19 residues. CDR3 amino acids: CASSLSGSPPLSSYNEQFF.

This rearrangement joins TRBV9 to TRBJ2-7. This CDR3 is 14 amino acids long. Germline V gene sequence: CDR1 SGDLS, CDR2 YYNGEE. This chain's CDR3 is CASTVGQEAYEQYF.

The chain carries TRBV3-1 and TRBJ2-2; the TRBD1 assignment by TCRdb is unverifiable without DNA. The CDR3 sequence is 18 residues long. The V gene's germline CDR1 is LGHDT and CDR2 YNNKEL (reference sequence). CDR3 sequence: CASSQLTGGHTNTGELFF. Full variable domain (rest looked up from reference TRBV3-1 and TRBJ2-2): DTAVSQTPKYLVTQMGNDKSIKCEQNLGHDTMYWYKQDSKKFLKIMFSYNNKELIINETVPNRFSPKSPDKAHLNLHINSLELGDSAVYFCASSQLTGGHTNTGELFFGEGSRLTVL.

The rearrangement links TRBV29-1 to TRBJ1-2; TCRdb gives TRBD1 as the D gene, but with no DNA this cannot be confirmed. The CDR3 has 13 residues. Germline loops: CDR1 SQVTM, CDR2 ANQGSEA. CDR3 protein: CSVQDRGYYGYTF. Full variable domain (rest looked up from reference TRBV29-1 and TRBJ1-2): SAVISQKPSRDICQRGTSLTIQCQVDSQVTMMFWYRQQPGQSLTLIATANQGSEATYESGFVIDKFPISRPNLTFSTLTVSNMSPEDSSIYLCSVQDRGYYGYTFGSGTRLTVV.

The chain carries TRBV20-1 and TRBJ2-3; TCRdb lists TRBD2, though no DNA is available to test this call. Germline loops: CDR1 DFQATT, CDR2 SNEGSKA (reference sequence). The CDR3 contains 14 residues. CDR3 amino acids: CSARELAGTDTQYF.

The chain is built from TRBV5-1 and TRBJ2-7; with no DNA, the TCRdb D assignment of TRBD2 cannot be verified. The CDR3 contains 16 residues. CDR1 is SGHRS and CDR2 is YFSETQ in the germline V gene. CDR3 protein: CASSLPLAGDSYEQYF.

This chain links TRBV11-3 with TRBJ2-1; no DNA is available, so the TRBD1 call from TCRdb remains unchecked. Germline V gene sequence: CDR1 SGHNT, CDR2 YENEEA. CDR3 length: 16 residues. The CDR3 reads CASSLASGPPNNEQFF. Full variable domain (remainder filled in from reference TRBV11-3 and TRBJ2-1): EAGVVQSPRYKIIEKKQPVAFWCNPISGHNTLYWYLQNLGQGPELLIRYENEEAVDDSQLPKDRFSAERLKGVDSTLKIQPAELGDSAVYLCASSLASGPPNNEQFFGPGTRLTVL.

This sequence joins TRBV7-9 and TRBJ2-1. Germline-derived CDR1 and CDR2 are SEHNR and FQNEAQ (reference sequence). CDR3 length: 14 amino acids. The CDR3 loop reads CASSLAREVSEQFF.

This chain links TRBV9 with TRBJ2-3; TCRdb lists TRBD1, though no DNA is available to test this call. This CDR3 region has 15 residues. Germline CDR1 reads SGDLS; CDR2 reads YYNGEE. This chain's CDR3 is CASSVGQGSTDTQYF.

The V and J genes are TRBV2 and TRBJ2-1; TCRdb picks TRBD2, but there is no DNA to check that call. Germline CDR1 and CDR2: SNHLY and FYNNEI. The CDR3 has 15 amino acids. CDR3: CASSGLTSGHNEQFF.

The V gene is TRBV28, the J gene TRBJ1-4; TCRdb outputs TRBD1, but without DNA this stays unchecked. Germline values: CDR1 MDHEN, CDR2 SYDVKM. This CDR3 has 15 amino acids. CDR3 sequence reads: CASSLPQGLNEKLFF.

Here the CDR3 reads CASSQDPRTGLYNEQFF. The chain recombines TRBV4-1 with TRBJ2-1; lacking DNA, the TRBD1 call made by TCRdb goes unchecked. CDR3 length: 17 residues. Germline loops: CDR1 MGHRA, CDR2 YSYEKL.

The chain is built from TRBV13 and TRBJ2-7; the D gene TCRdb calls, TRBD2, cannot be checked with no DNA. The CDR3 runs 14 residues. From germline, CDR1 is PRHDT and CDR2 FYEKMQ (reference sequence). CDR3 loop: CASSLDASPLEQYF.

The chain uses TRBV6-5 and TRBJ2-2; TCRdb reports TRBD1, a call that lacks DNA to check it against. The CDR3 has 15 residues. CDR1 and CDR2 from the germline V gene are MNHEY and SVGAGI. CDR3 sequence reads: CASSSDRAHTGELFF.

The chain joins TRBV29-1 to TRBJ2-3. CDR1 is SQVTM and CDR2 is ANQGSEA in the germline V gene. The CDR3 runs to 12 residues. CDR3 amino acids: CSVRFMGDTQYF.

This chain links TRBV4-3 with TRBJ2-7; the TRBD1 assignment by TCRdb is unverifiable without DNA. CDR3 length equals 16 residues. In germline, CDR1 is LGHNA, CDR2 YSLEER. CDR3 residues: CASSQDRAGIAYEQYF.

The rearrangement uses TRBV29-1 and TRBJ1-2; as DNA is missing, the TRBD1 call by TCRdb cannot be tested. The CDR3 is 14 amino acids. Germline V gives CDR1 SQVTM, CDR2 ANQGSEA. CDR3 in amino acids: CSVIPGDLNYGYTF.

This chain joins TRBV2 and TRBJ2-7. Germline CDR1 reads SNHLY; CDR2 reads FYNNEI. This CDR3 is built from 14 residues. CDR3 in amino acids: CASSEASGGYEQYF.

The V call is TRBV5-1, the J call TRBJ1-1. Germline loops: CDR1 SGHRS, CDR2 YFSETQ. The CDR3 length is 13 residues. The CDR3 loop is CASSLAGSTEAFF. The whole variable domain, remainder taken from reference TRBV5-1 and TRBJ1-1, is KAGVTQTPRYLIKTRGQQVTLSCSPISGHRSVSWYQQTPGQGLQFLFEYFSETQRNKGNFPGRFSGRQFSNSRSEMNVSTLELGDSALYLCASSLAGSTEAFFGQGTRLTVV.

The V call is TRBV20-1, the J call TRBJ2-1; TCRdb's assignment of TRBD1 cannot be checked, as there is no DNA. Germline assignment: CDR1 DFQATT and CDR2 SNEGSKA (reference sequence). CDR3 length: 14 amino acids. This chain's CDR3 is CSARGTSSYNEQFF.

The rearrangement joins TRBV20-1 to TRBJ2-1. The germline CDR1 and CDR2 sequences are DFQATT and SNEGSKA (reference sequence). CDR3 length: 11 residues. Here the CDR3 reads CSARGLGEQFF.

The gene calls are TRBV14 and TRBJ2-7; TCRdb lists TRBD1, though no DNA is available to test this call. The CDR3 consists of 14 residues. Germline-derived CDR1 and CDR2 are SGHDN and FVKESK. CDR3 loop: CASSNRETTLEQYF.

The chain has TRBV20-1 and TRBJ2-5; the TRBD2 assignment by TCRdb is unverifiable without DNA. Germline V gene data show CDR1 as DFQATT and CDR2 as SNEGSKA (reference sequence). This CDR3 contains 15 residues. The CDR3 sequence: CSAPTSARTQETQYF.

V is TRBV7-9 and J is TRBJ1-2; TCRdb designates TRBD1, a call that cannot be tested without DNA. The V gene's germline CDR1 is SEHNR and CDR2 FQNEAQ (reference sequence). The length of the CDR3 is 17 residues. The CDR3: CASSLAKRTQDDYGYTF.

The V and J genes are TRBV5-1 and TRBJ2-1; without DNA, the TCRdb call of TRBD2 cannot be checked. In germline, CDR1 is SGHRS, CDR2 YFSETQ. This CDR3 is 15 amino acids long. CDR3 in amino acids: CASSSGTSGYNEQFF.